Listed here are 30 T cell receptor beta chains from one sample, sequenced in a study of T cells in tumors after PD-1 blockade. Here immunoSEQ multiplex PCR was the method, and the copy in TCRdb shows in-frame clones only, minus some. Among more than 45,000 clones listed, 79% were seen once. This material consisted of PBMCs, taken before anti-PD-1 therapy. The receptors were gathered from a human donor with advanced basal cell or squamous cell carcinoma (not recorded which).

This clone was recorded only once. CDR3 DNA: TGTGCCAGCAGCTTAGACACTAGCGGGAGGATATCCGATGAGCAGTTCTTC. Amino acid sequence: CASSLDTSGRISDEQFF. V and J are TRBV11-3 and TRBJ2-1; 12 bases are shared with TRBD2. The CDR3 is 17 residues long. Germline V gene data show CDR1 as SGHNT and CDR2 as YENEEA. The trim removed 0 bases at V and 8 bases at J, leaving 8 bases unmatched.

This clone is a singleton in its sample. This chain uses TRBV28 with TRBJ2-7; tentatively, D is TRBD2 (7 bases). Germline V gives CDR1 MDHEN, CDR2 SYDVKM. V was clipped by 5 bases and J by 2 bases, with 19 bases between them. The CDR3 is 16 amino acids. As DNA, the CDR3 is TGTGCCAGCAGTACTATAGGGGGGGGCCGCCCCTACGAGCAGTACTTC. Its translation is CASSTIGGGRPYEQYF.

This chain connects TRBV27 to TRBJ2-2; D ambiguous. This CDR3 is built from 14 residues. Looked up from germline, CDR1 is MNHEY and CDR2 is SMNVEV (reference sequence). Trimming cost V 2 bases and J 2 bases, with 6 bases left between them. CDR3 residues: CASSLGQNTGELFF. CDR3 DNA sequence: TGTGCCAGCAGTTTAGGGCAAAACACCGGGGAGCTGTTTTTT.

The V call is TRBV5-1, the J call TRBJ1-4, with a weak D call TRBD1 (6 bases). Trimming removed 2 bases at V and 6 bases at J, with 14 bases between. CDR3 length: 15 amino acids. Germline CDR1 and CDR2: SGHRS and YFSETQ. CDR3 DNA sequence: TGCGCCAGCAGCTTTACAGGGTTCAGGGATGAAAAACTGTTTTTT. Its translation: CASSFTGFRDEKLFF.

The chain joins TRBV12-3 or TRBV12-4 to TRBJ2-7, with unresolved D. The CDR3 consists of 11 residues. V gave up 1 base and J gave up 3 bases, with 1 base separating them. The CDR3 loop reads CASSLVYEQYF. CDR3 DNA: TGTGCCAGCAGTTTAGTCTACGAGCAGTACTTC.

This clone was recorded a few times. The chain joins TRBV7-9 to TRBJ2-1; D uncertain. Germline V gene sequence: CDR1 SEHNR, CDR2 FQNEAQ (reference sequence). Trimming took 5 bases from V and 0 from J, leaving 14 bases between them. The CDR3 contains 16 residues. The CDR3 sequence is CASSRSQDFSYNEQFF. Written as DNA, the CDR3 is TGTGCCAGCAGCAGATCACAAGACTTCTCCTACAATGAGCAGTTCTTC. The variable domain in full, completed from reference TRBV7-9 and TRBJ2-1, reads DTGVSQNPRHKITKRGQNVTFRCDPISEHNRLYWYRQTLGQGPEFLTYFQNEAQLEKSRLLSDRFSAERPKGSFSTLEIQRTEQGDSAMYLCASSRSQDFSYNEQFFGPGTRLTVL.

This chain connects TRBV24-1 to TRBJ1-1, with 8 bases aligning to TRBD1. The CDR3 runs 15 residues. Germline-derived CDR1 and CDR2 are KGHDR and SFDVKD. V was clipped by 4 bases and J by 1 base; unmatched bases: 4. The CDR3 sequence: CATSELDRGNTEAFF. In nucleotides, the CDR3 is TGTGCCACCAGTGAACTTGACAGGGGGAACACTGAAGCTTTCTTT.

This clone was detected a few times. This chain uses TRBV7-2 with TRBJ2-1; 8 nucleotides agree with TRBD2. The germline gives CDR1 SGHTA, CDR2 FQGNSA. The CDR3 covers 15 residues. Losses at the gene ends were 5 bases for V and 2 bases for J; bases not matched to a gene: 5. CDR3 nucleotides: TGTGCCAGCAGCGCTACTAGCGGAACCTACAATGAGCAGTTCTTC. It encodes CASSATSGTYNEQFF.

The V call is TRBV19, the J call TRBJ2-7; D is unresolved. Germline values: CDR1 LNHDA, CDR2 SQIVND (reference sequence). V lost 6 bases, J lost 10 bases, and 22 bases lay in between. This CDR3 has 14 amino acids. In DNA form, the CDR3 reads TGTGCCAGTAGGGCGGATTTCAACGAGGTGGCTCAGTACTTC. Protein: CASRADFNEVAQYF. The entire variable domain, with the rest obtained from reference TRBV19 and TRBJ2-7, is as follows: DGGITQSPKYLFRKEGQNVTLSCEQNLNHDAMYWYRQDPGQGLRLIYYSQIVNDFQKGDIAEGYSVSREKKESFPLTVTSAQKNPTAFYLCASRADFNEVAQYFGPGTRLTVT.

The chain combines TRBV20-1 with TRBJ1-1; the match to TRBD1 covers 7 bases. J lost 6 bases, V lost 4 bases, and 2 bases had no gene match. This CDR3 spans 11 amino acids. The germline V gene encodes CDR1 DFQATT and CDR2 SNEGSKA (reference sequence). CDR3 sequence: CSANRGSEAFF. For the CDR3, the DNA is TGCAGTGCTAACAGGGGTTCTGAAGCTTTCTTT.

The CDR3, as DNA: TGTGCCAGCAGCCAGGGGGACAGAGCCTATGGCTACACCTTC. Protein sequence: CASSQGDRAYGYTF. J is TRBJ1-2 and V is TRBV7-8; TRBD1 matches at 7 bases. Germline V CDR1 and CDR2: SGHVS, FQNEAQ. V was clipped by 5 bases and J by 4 bases; unmatched bases: 7. This CDR3 is built from 14 residues.

The V call is TRBV2, the J call TRBJ1-1; 7 bases agree with TRBD1. The germline gives CDR1 SNHLY, CDR2 FYNNEI. The length of the CDR3 is 12 residues. Germline trimming cut 6 bases from V and 10 bases from J; bases unmatched to any gene: 8. CDR3 sequence (DNA): TGTGCCAGCAGCCCGACAGGGAGAGTAGCTTTCTTT. This codes for CASSPTGRVAFF.

The V gene is TRBV9, the J gene TRBJ1-4; 8 nucleotides match TRBD1. CDR3 length: 15 residues. Trimming took 3 bases from V and 3 from J; bases not matched to a gene: 4. CDR1 SGDLS and CDR2 YYNGEE come from the germline V gene. CDR3 sequence: CASSGQGLSNEKLFF. CDR3 DNA sequence: TGTGCCAGCAGCGGACAGGGGTTATCTAATGAAAAACTGTTTTTT.

This chain joins TRBV28 and TRBJ1-4; 7 positions agree with TRBD1. The CDR3 runs to 15 residues. Germline CDR1 and CDR2: MDHEN and SYDVKM. The V gene end was trimmed by 10 bases and the J gene end by 3 bases; junction bases not matched to a gene: 11. The CDR3 here is CATQGKGRANEKLFF. CDR3 DNA: TGTGCCACACAGGGGAAGGGAAGGGCTAATGAAAAACTGTTTTTT.

The J gene is TRBJ1-5, the V gene TRBV5-8; no definite D call. Germline V gene lookup returns CDR1 SGHTS and CDR2 YDEGEE. This CDR3 contains 15 residues. The V end was cut by 8 bases, the J end by 1 base, with 16 bases between. DNA for the CDR3: TGTGCCAGTGCCACGGGTCAGATAAGCAATCAGCCCCAGCATTTT. This codes for CASATGQISNQPQHF. The complete variable domain, with remaining parts taken from reference TRBV5-8 and TRBJ1-5, reads EAGVTQSPTHLIKTRGQQATLRCSPISGHTSVYWYQQALGLGLQFLLWYDEGEERNRGNFPPRFSGRQFPNYSSELNVNALELEDSALYLCASATGQISNQPQHFGDGTRLSIL.

This chain uses TRBV25-1 with TRBJ2-2, with unresolved D. The CDR3 has 16 amino acids. The germline V gene has CDR1 MGHDK and CDR2 SYGVNS. The V end lost 1 base, the J end lost 2 bases, and 11 bases lay between the germline ends. The CDR3 DNA sequence: TGTGCCAGCAGTGAATCTGTCGGCCCTAACACCGGGGAGCTGTTTTTT. It encodes CASSESVGPNTGELFF.

This clone has a single count. J is TRBJ1-1 and V is TRBV19, with 11 bases aligning to TRBD1. CDR1 and CDR2 from the germline V gene are LNHDA and SQIVND (reference sequence). Trimming at V came to 4 bases and at J to 4 bases, leaving 2 bases not matched to a gene. CDR3 length equals 14 residues. The CDR3 reads CASSKGQGGTEAFF. CDR3 bases: TGTGCCAGTAGTAAGGGACAGGGGGGCACTGAAGCTTTCTTT. The complete variable domain, with remaining parts taken from reference TRBV19 and TRBJ1-1, reads DGGITQSPKYLFRKEGQNVTLSCEQNLNHDAMYWYRQDPGQGLRLIYYSQIVNDFQKGDIAEGYSVSREKKESFPLTVTSAQKNPTAFYLCASSKGQGGTEAFFGQGTRLTVV.

The chain is built from TRBV14 and TRBJ2-1; 9 bases map to TRBD2. Looked up from germline, CDR1 is SGHDN and CDR2 is FVKESK. V shed 4 bases and J 7 bases; nucleotides not matched to a gene: 20. The CDR3 covers 19 residues. In DNA form, the CDR3 reads TGTGCCAGCAGCCTATCACAAGGGACTAGCCTTCGGAGTTTGAATGAGCAGTTCTTC. This translates into CASSLSQGTSLRSLNEQFF.

The chain combines TRBV3-1 (or the pseudogene TRBV3-2) with TRBJ1-6; no definite D call. Looked up from germline, CDR1 is LGHDT and CDR2 is YNNKEL (reference sequence). The CDR3 is made up of 14 amino acids. V was clipped by 1 base and J by 4 bases, with 5 bases between them. CDR3 amino acids: CASSQGTYNSPLHF. The CDR3 coding sequence is TGTGCCAGCAGCCAAGGGACTTATAATTCACCCCTCCACTTT.

In this sample, this clone turned up a few times. The chain couples TRBV7-6 to TRBJ2-1; D possibly corresponds to TRBD2 (6 bases). The CDR3 has 12 amino acids. Germline CDR1 SGHVS, CDR2 FNYEAQ. With 3 bases removed from V and 10 bases from J, the gap between germline ends came to 10 bases. The CDR3 is CASSFSLAEQFF. For the CDR3, the DNA is TGTGCCAGCAGCTTCTCCCTAGCGGAGCAGTTCTTC.

This chain joins TRBV11-3 and TRBJ2-5, with D perhaps assigned TRBD1 or TRBD2 (6 bases each). Germline CDR1 is SGHNT and CDR2 is YENEEA. The length of the CDR3 is 14 residues. Trimming left V 5 bases short and J 5 bases short, with 15 bases between. DNA of the CDR3: TGTGCCAGCAGCCAATGGGGGGCCGGCGAGACCCAGTACTTC. This codes for CASSQWGAGETQYF.

The rearrangement uses TRBV9 and TRBJ2-5, with 7 bases lining up with TRBD1. This CDR3 has 14 residues. With 4 bases clipped from V and 5 bases from J, the junction kept 8 bases outside the gene matches. Germline V gene data show CDR1 as SGDLS and CDR2 as YYNGEE. The CDR3 sequence: CASSSSGGVETQYF. Here the CDR3 DNA reads TGTGCCAGCAGCTCCTCAGGGGGTGTGGAGACCCAGTACTTC.

This clone was detected once. The V and J genes are TRBV11-3 and TRBJ2-7; D is perhaps TRBD1 or TRBD2 (5 bases each). The CDR3 spans 13 residues. Trimming pared 5 bases from V and 5 bases from J, leaving 13 bases between. Germline CDR1 and CDR2: SGHNT and YENEEA. Here the CDR3 reads CASSRGRRHEQYF. In nucleotides, the CDR3 is TGTGCCAGCAGCCGGGGCAGGCGGCACGAGCAGTACTTC.

This clone was seen more than once but under ten times. This chain links TRBV4-1 with TRBJ1-1; TRBD1 is a possible D gene (5 bases). V was cut by 3 bases and J by 5 bases, with 16 bases left in between. This CDR3 is 15 amino acids long. The germline V gene encodes CDR1 MGHRA and CDR2 YSYEKL. CDR3 amino acids: CASSQEGRRLTEAFF. In DNA form, the CDR3 reads TGCGCCAGCAGCCAGGAGGGACGTCGTCTTACTGAAGCTTTCTTT.

V gene TRBV27 combines with J gene TRBJ2-7, with 8 bases fitting TRBD1. Trimming took 9 bases from V and 6 from J; bases not matched to a gene: 7. There are 12 residues in the CDR3. From germline, CDR1 is MNHEY and CDR2 SMNVEV (reference sequence). In DNA, the CDR3 is TGTGCCAGTGAGGACAGGGCCGCCGAGCAGTACTTC. This codes for CASEDRAAEQYF.

This clone was seen a handful of times. The V call is TRBV6-2 or TRBV6-3, the J call TRBJ1-5; the match to TRBD1 covers 11 bases. The trim removed 5 bases at V and 5 bases at J, leaving 8 bases unmatched. The length of the CDR3 is 16 residues. Germline CDR1 and CDR2: MNHEY and SVGEGT. CDR3 bases: TGTGCCAGCAGTCCGCTTTTGGGACAGGGGGATCAGCCCCAGCATTTT. Translated: CASSPLLGQGDQPQHF.

This clone was picked up a small number of times. This chain joins TRBV2 and TRBJ2-1; TRBD2 is a possible D gene (5 bases). V was clipped by 5 bases and J by 9 bases, with 11 bases between them. Germline V gene data show CDR1 as SNHLY and CDR2 as FYNNEI. This CDR3 comprises 12 residues. CDR3 bases: TGTGCCAGCAGTACCTCTCGGGGTGAGCAGTTCTTC. It encodes CASSTSRGEQFF.

V usage is TRBV27 and J usage is TRBJ2-7, with D unclear. CDR1 is MNHEY, CDR2 SMNVEV, per germline (reference sequence). With 3 bases removed from V and 3 bases from J, the gap between germline ends came to 15 bases. This CDR3 contains 15 residues. CDR3 nucleotide sequence: TGTGCCAGCAGTTTTCTTTTCGGATCCGACTACGAGCAGTACTTC. It translates to CASSFLFGSDYEQYF.

This rearrangement joins TRBV2 to TRBJ1-4; D unresolved. There are 15 residues in the CDR3. Trimming left V 8 bases short and J 5 bases short, with 18 bases between. The germline gives CDR1 SNHLY, CDR2 FYNNEI. The CDR3 loop is CASRRAVAENEKLFF. CDR3 nucleotide sequence: TGTGCCAGCCGCCGGGCGGTTGCAGAAAATGAAAAACTGTTTTTT.

This chain links TRBV6-2 or TRBV6-3 with TRBJ2-3; D remains ambiguous. The CDR3 consists of 14 residues. V shed 4 bases and J shed 0 bases, with 8 bases lying between them. Germline V CDR1 and CDR2: MNHEY, SVGEGT. The CDR3 DNA sequence: TGTGCCAGCAGTTTACCGACTAGCACAGATACGCAGTATTTT. Translated: CASSLPTSTDTQYF.